This record looks at one T cell receptor beta chain sequence and its context. The sample belongs to a study of blood T cell repertoires in COVID-19. TCRdb's copy holds only in-frame clones and misses some; the assay was immunoSEQ multiplex PCR. Of 300,000 to 400,000 clones in the sample, around nine tenths were seen once. Germline CDR1 and CDR2: MDHEN and SYDVKM. J was trimmed by 5 bases and V by 5 bases; bases with no gene match: 5. CDR3 size: 15 residues. Sequencing was performed on PBMCs or T cells enriched from blood (not recorded which). The receptor's source is a woman aged 18-29 years who had recovered from COVID-19. The rearrangement uses TRBV28 and TRBJ1-6, with 8 bases identical to TRBD1. The CDR3 reads CASSIGTGDNSPLHF. The CDR3, as DNA: TGTGCCAGCAGTATAGGGACAGGCGATAATTCACCCCTCCACTTT.